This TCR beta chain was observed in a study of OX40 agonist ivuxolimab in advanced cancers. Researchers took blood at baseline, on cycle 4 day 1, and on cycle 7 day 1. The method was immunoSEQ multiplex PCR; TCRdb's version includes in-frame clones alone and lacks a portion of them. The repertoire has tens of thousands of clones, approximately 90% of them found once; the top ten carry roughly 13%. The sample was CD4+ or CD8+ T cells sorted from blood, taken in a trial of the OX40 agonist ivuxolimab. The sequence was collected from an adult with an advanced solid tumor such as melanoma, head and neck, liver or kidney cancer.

The chain's CDR3 is CASSLLGHQETQYF. The CDR3 DNA is TGTGCCAGCAGTTTATTGGGGCACCAAGAGACCCAGTACTTC. The J gene is TRBJ2-5, the V gene TRBV27, with a weak D call TRBD1 (5 bases). The germline gives CDR1 MNHEY, CDR2 SMNVEV (reference sequence). V gave up 1 base and J gave up 0 bases, with 6 bases separating them. The CDR3 runs 14 residues.